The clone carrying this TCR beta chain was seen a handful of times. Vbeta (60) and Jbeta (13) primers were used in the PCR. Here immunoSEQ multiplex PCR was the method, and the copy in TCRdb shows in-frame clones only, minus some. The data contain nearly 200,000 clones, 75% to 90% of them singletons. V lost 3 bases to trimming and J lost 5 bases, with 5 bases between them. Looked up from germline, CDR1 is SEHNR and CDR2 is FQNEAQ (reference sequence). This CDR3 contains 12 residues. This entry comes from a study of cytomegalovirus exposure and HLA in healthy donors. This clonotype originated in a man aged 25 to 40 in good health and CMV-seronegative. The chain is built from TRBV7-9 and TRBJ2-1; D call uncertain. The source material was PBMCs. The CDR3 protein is CASSFINNEQFF. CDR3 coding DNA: TGTGCCAGCAGCTTTATTAACAATGAGCAGTTCTTC.